This record concerns one TCR beta chain sequence. Its antigen has not been determined. It has no much larger one-base neighbor in the sample; base qualities were not kept. The data originate from a study of a mutant IDH1 vaccine in newly diagnosed glioma (dated by TCRdb to about 2021). Some background on the complete study: Across visits V03 through V10, patients got a total of eight vaccinations, given in weeks 1, 3, 5, 7, 11, 15, 19 and 23. Vaccination started 4-6 weeks after radiotherapy alone, or was given together with temozolomide cycles in the groups whose treatment included chemotherapy. Longitudinal TCRB deep sequencing was performed for some 25 treated patients wherever samples were available for exploratory analyses. Prior to enrollment, standard therapy consisting of radiotherapy alone, temozolomide alone, or radiochemotherapy with temozolomide had been administered to patients, with the combination being received by most patients. Of the approximately 32 treated patients, around 60% were male and approximately 40% were female, and the mean age was around 40 years. Peripheral blood was drawn at six visits: V03 (baseline), V05, V07, V10, V12 and V13.

V is cut by 0 bases and J by 10 bases, and the space between the germline ends is 17 bases. Sequences SGDLS (CDR1) and YYNGEE (CDR2) are obtained from the germline V gene. Spanning cysteine to phenylalanine, the CDR3 consists of 15 amino acids. The entry retains the CDR3 DNA only, 45 bases that are in frame from base 1. Sample time point, as interpreted from the label and publication: week 11, during vaccination. Every vaccine dose consisted of 300 ug of a 20-mer mutant IDH1 peptide in Montanide, administered subcutaneously together with topical imiquimod. All donors had newly diagnosed IDH1-mutant astrocytomas of WHO grade 3 or 4 that showed loss of nuclear ATRX. The samples were drawn from NOA16, a multicentre, single-arm, open-label phase I trial in Germany that tested a mutant IDH1 peptide vaccine in humans for the first time. Genomic DNA for TCRB sequencing was extracted from EDTA blood using the DNeasy Blood and Tissue Kit.

Study-wide findings and limitations: It was noted by the authors that analyses of patient blood samples could not be reproduced owing to sample limitations. Changes in the top peripheral T cell clonotypes picked up by TCRB sequencing did not appear to be linked to pseudoprogression. Immune responses induced by the vaccine were seen in more than 85% of patients across multiple MHC alleles. PBMC samples for TCRB deep sequencing were selected based on availability.

The method was the immunoSEQ multiplex PCR assay. Rearranged TCR beta chain sequences were amplified with the hsTCRB Kit following the manufacturer's protocol. Sequencing of TCRB libraries was carried out on an Illumina MiSeq. The authors' analysis ran thus. The kit vendor's proprietary platform handled demultiplexing, trimming and gene mapping. TCRdb retrieved this table from immuneACCESS and kept in-frame rearrangements only. Not all clones are present; in checked studies, unresolved V genes account for under half, and no reason is known for the remainder. V, J and clone size were drawn from that table, and D and trimming were deduced from the DNA. In all, the sample holds some 120,000 clones, and roughly 77% of those were seen once. Together, the top ten hold about 5.5% of the sample.

The rearranged segments are TRBV9 and TRBJ2-1; perhaps TRBD2 is the D gene, with 6 bases matching. The sample in question was PBMCs, obtained from a glioma patient whose treatment included an IDH1 peptide vaccine. The clonotype comes from a man in his forties with glioma. CDR3 sequence: CASSVGLGDTGEQFF. In nucleotides, the sequence is TGTGCCAGCAGCGTAGGACTAGGGGATACAGGAGAGCAGTTCTTC.